The source of this T cell receptor (beta chain) is a study of human CD4 T cells and Enterobacteriaceae. Overall study results and limits: Only same-donor CFSE-low culture sequences were used to infer reactivity.

The memory gate held CD4+ cells that were not CD45RA+CCR7+CD95- naive cells, over 95% pure. CD8+, CD14+, CD16+, CD56+, CD19+ and CD25-bright cells were excluded before sorting. On this clone: Its antigen is as yet unknown.

Sequencing used immunoSEQ multiplex PCR; TCRdb keeps in-frame clones, though not all of them. Here the sample spans tens of thousands of clones, about 82% being singletons. The sequence was collected from a human donor in good health. The sequenced sample was memory CD4+ T cells from blood.

The CDR3: CASSLQTGVSYEQYF. The CDR3 DNA reads as TGTGCCAGCAGCTTACAAACAGGGGTCTCCTACGAGCAGTACTTC. The rearrangement uses TRBV5-8 and TRBJ2-7, with 7 positions matching TRBD1. Germline trimming cut 2 bases from V and 0 bases from J; bases unmatched to any gene: 5. The CDR3 extends over 15 amino acids. Germline assignment: CDR1 SGHTS and CDR2 YDEGEE.